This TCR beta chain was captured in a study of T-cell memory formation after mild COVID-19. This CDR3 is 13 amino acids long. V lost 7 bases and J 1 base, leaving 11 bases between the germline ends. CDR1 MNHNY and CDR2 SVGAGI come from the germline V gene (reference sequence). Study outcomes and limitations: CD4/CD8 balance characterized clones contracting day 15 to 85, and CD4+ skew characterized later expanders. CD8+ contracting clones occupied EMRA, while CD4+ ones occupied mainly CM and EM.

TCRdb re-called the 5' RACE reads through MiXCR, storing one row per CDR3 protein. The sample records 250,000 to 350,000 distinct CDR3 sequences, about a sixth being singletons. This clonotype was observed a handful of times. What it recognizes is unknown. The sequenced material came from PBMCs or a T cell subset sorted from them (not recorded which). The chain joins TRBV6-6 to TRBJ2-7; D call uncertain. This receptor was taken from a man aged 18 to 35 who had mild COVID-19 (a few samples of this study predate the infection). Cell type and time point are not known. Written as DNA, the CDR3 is TGTGCCAGCACAAGATTCACTTCCTACGAGCAGTACTTC. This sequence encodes CASTRFTSYEQYF.